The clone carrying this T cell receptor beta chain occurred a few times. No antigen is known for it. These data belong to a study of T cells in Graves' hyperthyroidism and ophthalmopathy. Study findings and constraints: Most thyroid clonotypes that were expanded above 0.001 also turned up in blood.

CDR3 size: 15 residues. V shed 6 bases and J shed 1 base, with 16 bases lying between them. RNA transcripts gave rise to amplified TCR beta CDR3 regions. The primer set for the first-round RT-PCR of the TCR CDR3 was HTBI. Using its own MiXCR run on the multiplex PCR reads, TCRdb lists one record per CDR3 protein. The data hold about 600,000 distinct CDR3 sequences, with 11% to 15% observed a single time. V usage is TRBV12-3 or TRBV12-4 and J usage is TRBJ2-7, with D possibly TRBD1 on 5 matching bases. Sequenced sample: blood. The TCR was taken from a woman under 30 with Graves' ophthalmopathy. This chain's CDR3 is CASSPGIVGSYEQYF. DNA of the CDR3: TGTGCCAGCAGCCCAGGGATAGTGGGTTCCTACGAGCAGTACTTC.